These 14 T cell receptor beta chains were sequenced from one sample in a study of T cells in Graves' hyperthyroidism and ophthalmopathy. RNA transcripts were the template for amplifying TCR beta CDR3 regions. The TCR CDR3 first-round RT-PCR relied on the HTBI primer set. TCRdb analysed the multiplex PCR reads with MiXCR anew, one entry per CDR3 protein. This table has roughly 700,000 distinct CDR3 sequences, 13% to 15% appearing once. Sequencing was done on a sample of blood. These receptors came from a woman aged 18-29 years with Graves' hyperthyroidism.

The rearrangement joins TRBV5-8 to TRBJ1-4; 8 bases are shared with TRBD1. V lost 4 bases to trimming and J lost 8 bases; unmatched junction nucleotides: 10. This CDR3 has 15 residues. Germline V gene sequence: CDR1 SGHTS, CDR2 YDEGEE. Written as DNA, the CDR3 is TGTGCCAGCAGCCAAGACAGGGGACAGAGGGAAAAACTGTTTTTT. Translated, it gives CASSQDRGQREKLFF.

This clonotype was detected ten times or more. The CDR3: CASSLEVGQGRYSNQPQHF. The CDR3 nucleotides are TGTGCCAGCAGCTTAGAGGTGGGACAGGGGCGCTATAGCAATCAGCCCCAGCATTTT. The chain couples TRBV13 to TRBJ1-5; 10 bases are shared with TRBD1. The CDR3 is 19 amino acids. Germline CDR1 PRHDT, CDR2 FYEKMQ (reference sequence). J gave up 0 bases and V 1 base, and 9 bases lay outside the gene matches.

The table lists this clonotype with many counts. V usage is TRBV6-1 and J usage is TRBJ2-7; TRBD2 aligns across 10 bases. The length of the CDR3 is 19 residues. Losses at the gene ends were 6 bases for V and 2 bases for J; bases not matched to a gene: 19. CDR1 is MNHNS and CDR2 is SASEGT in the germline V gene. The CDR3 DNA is TGTGCCAGCAGATCTCCCTCCCGATACGGACTAGCGGCAGCCTACGAGCAGTACTTC. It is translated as CASRSPSRYGLAAAYEQYF.

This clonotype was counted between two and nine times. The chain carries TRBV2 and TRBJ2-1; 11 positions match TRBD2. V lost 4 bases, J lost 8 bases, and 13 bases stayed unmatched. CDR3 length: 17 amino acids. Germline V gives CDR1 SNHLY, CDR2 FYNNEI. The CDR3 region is CASSGFERTSGYHEQFF. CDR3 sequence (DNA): TGTGCCAGCAGTGGATTTGAGAGGACTAGCGGGTACCATGAGCAGTTCTTC.

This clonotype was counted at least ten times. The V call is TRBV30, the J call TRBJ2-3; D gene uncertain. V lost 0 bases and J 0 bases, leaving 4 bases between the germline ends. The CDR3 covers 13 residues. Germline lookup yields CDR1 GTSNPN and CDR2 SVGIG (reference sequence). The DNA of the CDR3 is TGTGCCTGGAGTGTAGTTAGCACAGATACGCAGTATTTT. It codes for CAWSVVSTDTQYF.

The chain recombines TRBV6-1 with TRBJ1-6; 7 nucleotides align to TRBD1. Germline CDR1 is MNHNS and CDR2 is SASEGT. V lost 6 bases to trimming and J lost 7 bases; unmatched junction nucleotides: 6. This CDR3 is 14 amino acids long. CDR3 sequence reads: CASSPTGPNSPLHF. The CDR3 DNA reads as TGTGCCAGCAGCCCGACAGGGCCGAATTCACCCCTCCACTTT.

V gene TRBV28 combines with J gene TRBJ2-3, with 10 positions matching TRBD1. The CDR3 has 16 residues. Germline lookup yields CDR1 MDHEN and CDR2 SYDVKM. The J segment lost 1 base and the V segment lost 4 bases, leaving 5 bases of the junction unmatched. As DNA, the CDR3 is TGTGCCAGCAGTTCGCCGGGACAGGGGCGCACAGATACGCAGTATTTT. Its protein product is CASSSPGQGRTDTQYF.

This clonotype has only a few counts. The CDR3 nucleotides are TGTGCCAGCAACCGGGATTTCAATCAGCCCCAGCATTTT. It is translated as CASNRDFNQPQHF. The chain carries TRBV2 and TRBJ1-5; no firm D call. Germline CDR1 is SNHLY and CDR2 is FYNNEI. The CDR3 is made up of 13 amino acids. V lost 7 bases, J lost 3 bases, and 10 bases lay in between.

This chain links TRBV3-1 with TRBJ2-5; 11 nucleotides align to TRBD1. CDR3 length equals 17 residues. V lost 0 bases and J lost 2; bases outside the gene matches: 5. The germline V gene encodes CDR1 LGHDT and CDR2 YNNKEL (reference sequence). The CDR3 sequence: CASSQDTGTGGQETQYF. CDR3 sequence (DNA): TGTGCCAGCAGCCAAGATACTGGGACAGGGGGTCAAGAGACCCAGTACTTC.

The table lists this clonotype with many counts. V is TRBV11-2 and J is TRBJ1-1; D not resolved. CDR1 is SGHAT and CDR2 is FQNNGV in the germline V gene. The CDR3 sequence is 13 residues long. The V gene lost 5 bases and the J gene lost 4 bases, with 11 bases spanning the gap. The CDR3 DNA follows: TGTGCCAGCAGCCATGGGGAGGCCACTGAAGCTTTCTTT. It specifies CASSHGEATEAFF.

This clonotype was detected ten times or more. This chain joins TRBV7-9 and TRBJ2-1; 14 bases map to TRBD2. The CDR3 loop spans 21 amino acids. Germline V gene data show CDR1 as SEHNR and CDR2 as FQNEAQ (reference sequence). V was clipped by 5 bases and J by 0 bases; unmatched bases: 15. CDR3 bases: TGTGCCAGCAGCCCACAAAGACCGGGACTAGCGGGAGCCCGCTCCTACAATGAGCAGTTCTTC. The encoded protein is CASSPQRPGLAGARSYNEQFF. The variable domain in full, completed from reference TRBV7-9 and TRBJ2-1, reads DTGVSQNPRHKITKRGQNVTFRCDPISEHNRLYWYRQTLGQGPEFLTYFQNEAQLEKSRLLSDRFSAERPKGSFSTLEIQRTEQGDSAMYLCASSPQRPGLAGARSYNEQFFGPGTRLTVL.

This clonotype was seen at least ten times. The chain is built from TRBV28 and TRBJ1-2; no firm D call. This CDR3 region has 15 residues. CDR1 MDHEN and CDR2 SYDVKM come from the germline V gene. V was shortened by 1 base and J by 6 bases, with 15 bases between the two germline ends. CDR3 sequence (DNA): TGTGCCAGCAGTTTATATGGAAGGGTAAAGGATGGCTACACCTTC. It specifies CASSLYGRVKDGYTF.

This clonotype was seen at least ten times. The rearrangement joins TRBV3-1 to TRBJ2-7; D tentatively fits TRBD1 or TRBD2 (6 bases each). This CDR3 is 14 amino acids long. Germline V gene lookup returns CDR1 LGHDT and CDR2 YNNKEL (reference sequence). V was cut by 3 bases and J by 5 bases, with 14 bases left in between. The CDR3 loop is CASSQVQGGNEQYF. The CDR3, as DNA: TGTGCCAGCAGCCAGGTACAGGGCGGGAACGAGCAGTACTTC.

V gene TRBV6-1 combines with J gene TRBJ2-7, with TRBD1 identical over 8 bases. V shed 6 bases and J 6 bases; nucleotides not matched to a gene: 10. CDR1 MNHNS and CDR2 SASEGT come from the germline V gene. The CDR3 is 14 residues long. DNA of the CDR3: TGTGCCAGCAGGGCAGGGGGCAGAGCTAGCGAGCAGTACTTC. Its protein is CASRAGGRASEQYF.